These 19 T cell receptor beta chains share one sample of origin, sequenced in a study of prognosis after radiotherapy for stage I lung cancer. Two-round multiplex PCR amplified TCR beta CDR3 from genomic DNA. For every TRBV and TRBJ gene, a specific primer was used in first-round PCR. MiXCR was run by TCRdb on the multiplex PCR reads, yielding one entry per CDR3 protein. The data hold approximately 25,000 distinct CDR3 sequences, with around two fifths observed a single time. The sequences come from PBMCs, collected before or after stereotactic body radiation therapy (not recorded which). The receptors stem from a donor older than 45 with non-small cell lung cancer.

This clonotype was found many times. The chain recombines TRBV18 with TRBJ2-1, with D maybe TRBD2 (6 bases). V lost 6 bases and J lost 15, with 18 bases in between. Germline loops: CDR1 KGHSH, CDR2 LQKENI. The CDR3 runs 12 residues. The CDR3 region has the DNA TGTGCCAGCTCGGCATCGGGACTTGCAACGTTCTTC. This codes for CASSASGLATFF.

About this clonotype: Since a far larger clone is one base different, this is likely a read error. The V call is TRBV11-2, the J call TRBJ2-1, with TRBD2 as a possible D gene (6 bases). Per germline, CDR1 SGHAT and CDR2 FQNNGV. The CDR3 is 16 residues long. CDR3 amino acids: CASTLAPGLSYNEQFF. CDR3 bases: TGTGCCAGCACCTTAGCGCCGGGACTTAGCTACAATGAGCAGTTCTTC.

This clonotype was seen repeatedly, ten times or more. The CDR3 is CSATLGQGLSGANVLTF. CDR3 DNA: TGCAGTGCCACCTTGGGACAGGGGCTCTCTGGGGCCAACGTCCTGACTTTC. The V gene is TRBV20-1, the J gene TRBJ2-6, with TRBD1 identical over 10 bases. The CDR3 has 17 amino acids. Germline V gene lookup returns CDR1 DFQATT and CDR2 SNEGSKA (reference sequence). The V gene end was trimmed by 6 bases and the J gene end by 0 bases; junction bases not matched to a gene: 8.

The sample holds many counts of this clonotype. J is TRBJ2-3 and V is TRBV15, with D perhaps TRBD2 (6 bases). Germline assignment: CDR1 LNHNV and CDR2 YYDKDF (reference sequence). This CDR3 has 17 residues. V lost 1 base to trimming and J lost 3 bases, with 17 bases between them. The CDR3, as DNA: TGTGCCACCAGCAGAGGCCCCGGAGGGCGGAGGACAGATACGCAGTATTTT. Amino acid sequence: CATSRGPGGRRTDTQYF.

This clonotype was seen at least ten times. The V and J genes are TRBV7-9 and TRBJ2-2; 7 nucleotides match TRBD2. This CDR3 comprises 16 residues. V was pared by 5 bases and J by 0 bases, with 6 bases of the junction left unmatched. Germline V gene lookup returns CDR1 SEHNR and CDR2 FQNEAQ (reference sequence). The CDR3 sequence is CASSKSGVANTGELFF. The DNA for the CDR3 is TGTGCCAGCAGCAAAAGCGGGGTCGCGAACACCGGGGAGCTGTTTTTT.

The chain links TRBV4-1 to TRBJ2-4; 7 bases line up with TRBD2. This CDR3 spans 13 amino acids. The germline gives CDR1 MGHRA, CDR2 YSYEKL. J was trimmed by 8 bases and V by 0 bases; bases with no gene match: 1. The CDR3 reads CASSQDRGDIQYF. DNA for the CDR3: TGCGCCAGCAGCCAAGATCGGGGGGACATTCAGTACTTC.

V and J are TRBV5-1 and TRBJ2-5; either TRBD1 or TRBD2 may fit D (6 bases each). Germline-derived CDR1 and CDR2 are SGHRS and YFSETQ. The ends were cut back, 0 bases at V and 2 bases at J, with 11 bases in the middle. This CDR3 contains 15 residues. CDR3 sequence reads: CASSLGGALQETQYF. CDR3 bases: TGCGCCAGCAGCTTGGGGGGGGCGCTACAAGAGACCCAGTACTTC.

This clonotype was found many times. V gene TRBV10-3 combines with J gene TRBJ2-3, with 8 nucleotides matching TRBD2. Unmatched junction bases numbered 5, after V lost 3 bases and J lost 0 bases. Germline CDR1 reads ENHRY; CDR2 reads SYGVKD. This CDR3 has 16 amino acids. The DNA for the CDR3 is TGTGCCATCAGTGACGCGGGAGGAGGAAGCACAGATACGCAGTATTTT. This sequence encodes CAISDAGGGSTDTQYF.

Note on this clonotype: A read error may explain this, as a much larger clone is one base away. V is TRBV12-3 or TRBV12-4 and J is TRBJ1-1; 11 bases align to TRBD1. The CDR3 length is 13 residues. With 7 bases clipped from V and 7 bases from J, the junction kept 5 bases outside the gene matches. CDR3 sequence: CASNFGTGGEAFF. The DNA for the CDR3 is TGTGCCAGCAATTTCGGGACAGGGGGTGAAGCTTTCTTT.

A word on this clonotype: Only one base separates this from a far larger clonotype, so it likely reflects a read error. The chain has TRBV7-8 and TRBJ2-7; TRBD2 aligns across 15 bases. CDR1 is SGHVS, CDR2 FQNEAQ, per germline. The V gene end was trimmed by 5 bases and the J gene end by 12 bases; junction bases not matched to a gene: 8. The CDR3 length is 14 residues. The CDR3, as DNA: TGTGCCAGCAGCGAGACGGGACTAGCGGGAGGTCGGTACTTC. As protein: CASSETGLAGGRYF. Full variable domain (missing parts from reference TRBV7-8 and TRBJ2-7): GAGVSQSPRYKVAKRGQDVALRCDPISGHVSLFWYQQALGQGPEFLTYFQNEAQLDKSGLPSDRFFAERPEGSVSTLKIQRTQQEDSAVYLCASSETGLAGGRYFGPGTRLTVT.

This clonotype showed up many times. This rearrangement joins TRBV14 to TRBJ1-2; the D is unclear. Trimming pared 6 bases from V and 0 bases from J, leaving 11 bases between. There are 14 residues in the CDR3. Germline-derived CDR1 and CDR2 are SGHDN and FVKESK. The DNA of the CDR3 is TGTGCCAGCAGTCTCGACATAGCTAACTATGGCTACACCTTC. This translates into CASSLDIANYGYTF. Variable domain in full (rest from reference TRBV14 and TRBJ1-2): EAGVTQFPSHSVIEKGQTVTLRCDPISGHDNLYWYRRVMGKEIKFLLHFVKESKQDESGMPNNRFLAERTGGTYSTLKVQPAELEDSGVYFCASSLDIANYGYTFGSGTRLTVV.

This clonotype was counted many times. The J gene is TRBJ1-2, the V gene TRBV5-8; 7 nucleotides agree with TRBD1. Germline V gene lookup returns CDR1 SGHTS and CDR2 YDEGEE. J lost 4 bases, V lost 0 bases, and 9 bases had no gene match. The CDR3 is 16 amino acids. This chain's CDR3 is CASSLVMTGRFYGYTF. CDR3 DNA sequence: TGTGCCAGCAGCTTGGTCATGACAGGGAGGTTCTATGGCTACACCTTC.

The J gene is TRBJ2-3, the V gene TRBV24-1; 8 bases agree with TRBD2. The CDR3 spans 17 residues. Per germline, CDR1 KGHDR and CDR2 SFDVKD. Germline trimming cut 6 bases from V and 4 bases from J; bases unmatched to any gene: 14. DNA of the CDR3: TGTGCCACCAGTTCCCCGCTAGCGGGCGTGCTCTCAGATACGCAGTATTTT. This encodes CATSSPLAGVLSDTQYF.

As concerns this clonotype: One end of the junction fails to match germline, which may point to a read error. The rearrangement joins TRBV19 to TRBJ1-5; unclear D gene. CDR1 is LNHDA and CDR2 is SQIVND in the germline V gene (reference sequence). This CDR3 is built from 14 residues. The CDR3 spells CASRLGAGNQPHHF. The CDR3 DNA reads as TGTGCCAGTCGACTGGGAGCTGGCAATCAGCCCCATCATTTT.

The chain links TRBV7-8 to TRBJ2-7; D may be TRBD2 (5 bases). CDR1 SGHVS and CDR2 FQNEAQ come from the germline V gene. With 2 bases removed from V and 7 bases from J, the gap between germline ends came to 15 bases. The CDR3 contains 14 residues. Written as DNA, the CDR3 is TGTGCCAGCAGCTTAACCCAGCTGGAGGATGAGCAGTACTTC. This sequence encodes CASSLTQLEDEQYF.

This clonotype was picked up many times. The rearrangement links TRBV19 to TRBJ1-4, with D perhaps matching TRBD1 (6 bases). The CDR3 totals 14 residues. CDR1 and CDR2 (germline): LNHDA, SQIVND (reference sequence). The CDR3, as DNA: TGTGTCGGGACATTCCCCATTGGTAATGAAAAACTGTTTTTT. This encodes CVGTFPIGNEKLFF.

Notes on this clonotype: A much larger clone sits a single nucleotide away, making a read error possible. This chain links TRBV20-1 with TRBJ2-7; D is unclear. CDR1 and CDR2 (germline): DFQATT, SNEGSKA (reference sequence). V lost 8 bases, J lost 2 bases, and 19 bases lay in between. The CDR3 loop spans 14 amino acids. CDR3 DNA: TGCAGTTGGCCCCGGGTACTCCCAGCCTACGAGCAGTACTTC. This gives the protein CSWPRVLPAYEQYF.

This clonotype was found many times. The gene calls are TRBV5-6 and TRBJ1-2; 10 nucleotides agree with TRBD1. Germline V CDR1 and CDR2: SGHDT, YYEEEE. V was pared by 0 bases and J by 3 bases, with 8 bases of the junction left unmatched. This CDR3 region has 17 residues. The CDR3 reads CASSLGPPGTGDYGYTF. Here the CDR3 DNA reads TGTGCCAGCAGCTTGGGCCCCCCCGGGACAGGGGACTATGGCTACACCTTC.

This clonotype was seen repeatedly, ten times or more. J is TRBJ2-7 and V is TRBV19, with a possible D match to TRBD2 (6 bases). This CDR3 has 14 amino acids. The V and J ends lost 4 bases and 2 bases respectively, with 12 bases between them. The germline CDR1 and CDR2 sequences are LNHDA and SQIVND (reference sequence). CDR3 nucleotide sequence: TGTGCCAGTAGTAGGGCGGGGAAAGCCTACGAGCAGTACTTC. It yields the protein CASSRAGKAYEQYF. The variable domain in full, with the rest retrieved from reference TRBV19 and TRBJ2-7, is DGGITQSPKYLFRKEGQNVTLSCEQNLNHDAMYWYRQDPGQGLRLIYYSQIVNDFQKGDIAEGYSVSREKKESFPLTVTSAQKNPTAFYLCASSRAGKAYEQYFGPGTRLTVT.